These 25 T cell receptor beta chains were all obtained from the same sample, sequenced in a study of chemoradiotherapy in HPV16-positive cancers (dated by TCRdb to between 2021 and 2024). Library construction relied on the immunoSEQ multiplex PCR assay. TCRdb provides this immuneACCESS table in a form limited to in-frame rearrangements. Some clones are lacking; in checked studies, under half of them reflect an unresolved V gene, and why the rest are absent is not known. The sample table records some 31,000 clones; about 90% of these occur just once. 22% of the sample comes from the top ten. This sample comprised blood, obtained from a patient who underwent chemoradiotherapy. All receptors come from a human donor with HPV-associated anogenital cancer.

This clone was counted a few times. The V call is TRBV7-9, the J call TRBJ1-2; unclear D gene. Germline CDR1 reads SEHNR; CDR2 reads FQNEAQ (reference sequence). The ends were cut back, 5 bases at V and 4 bases at J, with 8 bases in the middle. CDR3 size: 12 residues. CDR3 in amino acids: CASSPSSYGYTF. The CDR3 bases are TGTGCCAGCAGCCCTTCCTCCTATGGCTACACCTTC.

This chain connects TRBV10-3 to TRBJ2-7, with D possibly TRBD2 on 5 matching bases. This CDR3 comprises 14 residues. V gave up 6 bases and J gave up 2 bases, with 14 bases separating them. Germline CDR1 and CDR2: ENHRY and SYGVKD. The CDR3 protein is CAIRDSLGTYEQYF. The CDR3 bases are TGTGCCATCAGGGACTCCCTCGGTACCTACGAGCAGTACTTC.

The gene calls are TRBV7-9 and TRBJ2-7; D gene uncertain. Germline V gene data show CDR1 as SEHNR and CDR2 as FQNEAQ (reference sequence). This CDR3 spans 13 amino acids. V was shortened by 5 bases and J by 4 bases, with 12 bases between the two germline ends. The CDR3, as DNA: TGTGCCAGCAGCCCTGACACCGAGTACGAGCAGTACTTC. It specifies CASSPDTEYEQYF.

There are a few counts of this clone. The V gene is TRBV15, the J gene TRBJ1-2, with D perhaps TRBD1 (5 bases). Trimming removed 4 bases at V and 0 bases at J, with 12 bases between. The CDR3 has 15 residues. Germline CDR1 and CDR2: LNHNV and YYDKDF (reference sequence). The CDR3 region is CATSTPSGANYGYTF. The CDR3 DNA reads as TGTGCCACCAGCACACCGTCGGGGGCTAACTATGGCTACACCTTC.

This chain connects TRBV28 to TRBJ1-1; a weak D match, TRBD1 (5 bases). The CDR3 is 15 amino acids. The V gene lost 8 bases and the J gene lost 1 base, with 17 bases spanning the gap. Germline V CDR1 and CDR2: MDHEN, SYDVKM. Here the CDR3 reads CASVGWGLPNTEAFF. The CDR3, as DNA: TGTGCCAGCGTCGGCTGGGGCTTACCGAACACTGAAGCTTTCTTT.

V and J are TRBV29-1 and TRBJ2-3; no clear D gene. Germline V gene lookup returns CDR1 SQVTM and CDR2 ANQGSEA. The CDR3 consists of 13 residues. Trimming took off 1 base at V and 4 bases at J, with 9 bases between the two ends. CDR3 in DNA: TGCAGCGTTGAAGGAGGCAGCCCAGATACGCAGTATTTT. Its protein product is CSVEGGSPDTQYF.

The J gene is TRBJ2-5, the V gene TRBV30; D may be TRBD2 (5 bases). The V end was cut by 1 base, the J end by 1 base, with 7 bases between. Germline V lookup: CDR1 GTSNPN, CDR2 SVGIG (reference sequence). The CDR3 runs 13 residues. The CDR3 bases are TGTGCCTGGAGTGGAGGGATCCAAGAGACCCAGTACTTC. Residues: CAWSGGIQETQYF.

The genes are TRBV7-2 and TRBJ1-5; D is undetermined. The V gene lost 1 base and the J gene lost 2 bases, with 6 bases spanning the gap. The CDR3 has 14 amino acids. Germline lookup yields CDR1 SGHTA and CDR2 FQGNSA. This CDR3 is CASSLVVGNQPQHF. CDR3 coding DNA: TGTGCCAGCAGCTTAGTTGTTGGCAATCAGCCCCAGCATTTT.

This chain connects TRBV4-1 to TRBJ1-4; no clear D. Germline CDR1 MGHRA, CDR2 YSYEKL. This CDR3 has 17 amino acids. V lost 4 bases, J lost 0 bases, and 15 bases lay in between. The CDR3 region is CASSPGGRFATNEKLFF. In DNA form, the CDR3 reads TGCGCCAGCAGCCCCGGAGGACGGTTTGCAACTAATGAAAAACTGTTTTTT.

V and J are TRBV7-3 and TRBJ2-3; 10 nucleotides align to TRBD2. There are 13 residues in the CDR3. The V and J ends lost 0 bases and 14 bases, in that order; junction bases with no gene match: 5. The germline gives CDR1 SGHTA, CDR2 FQGTGA. DNA for the CDR3: TGTGCCAGCAGCTTAACCCCGACTAGCGGGTGGTATTTT. Its translation: CASSLTPTSGWYF.

V gene TRBV19 combines with J gene TRBJ2-5, with no clear D. This CDR3 has 13 amino acids. The V end was cut by 3 bases, the J end by 2 bases, with 7 bases between. CDR1 is LNHDA, CDR2 SQIVND, per germline (reference sequence). CDR3 DNA: TGTGCCAGTAGTATTCACAGACAAGAGACCCAGTACTTC. Translation gives CASSIHRQETQYF.

The V call is TRBV9, the J call TRBJ2-7; D is perhaps TRBD2 (5 bases). The germline gives CDR1 SGDLS, CDR2 YYNGEE. Trimming removed 4 bases at V and 6 bases at J, with 14 bases between. CDR3 length: 13 residues. This chain's CDR3 is CASSSEVSSEQYF. In DNA form, the CDR3 reads TGTGCCAGCAGCTCGGAGGTCTCATCCGAGCAGTACTTC.

The chain employs TRBV5-4 and TRBJ1-4; maybe TRBD1 (6 bases). The CDR3 consists of 14 residues. Trimming stripped 4 bases from V and 4 bases from J, with 11 bases between. Germline lookup yields CDR1 SGHNT and CDR2 YYREEE (reference sequence). DNA for the CDR3: TGTGCCAGCAGCCACAGGGACCATAATGAAAAACTGTTTTTT. Its protein is CASSHRDHNEKLFF.

V and J are TRBV2 and TRBJ1-4, with a weak D call TRBD1 (6 bases). The CDR3 spans 12 residues. V was clipped by 9 bases and J by 10 bases, with 15 bases between them. Germline lookup yields CDR1 SNHLY and CDR2 FYNNEI. The CDR3 spells CARSGAGGKLFF. Written as DNA, the CDR3 is TGTGCCAGATCAGGGGCGGGCGGAAAACTGTTTTTT.

The chain uses TRBV2 and TRBJ1-2; unclear D gene. This CDR3 has 15 residues. Germline V gene lookup returns CDR1 SNHLY and CDR2 FYNNEI. Trimming took 8 bases from V and 5 from J, leaving 21 bases between them. CDR3 in amino acids: CASGVTAMDNYGYTF. The CDR3 coding sequence is TGTGCCAGCGGCGTGACGGCGATGGATAATTATGGCTACACCTTC.

This clone was counted only a few times. The V and J genes are TRBV27 and TRBJ2-3; 9 bases fit TRBD2. CDR1 and CDR2 (germline): MNHEY, SMNVEV (reference sequence). V was pared by 3 bases and J by 0 bases, with 7 bases of the junction left unmatched. CDR3 size: 17 residues. CDR3 sequence (DNA): TGTGCCAGCAGTTTTCGGGCTAGCGGGGCTAGCACAGATACGCAGTATTTT. Encoded protein: CASSFRASGASTDTQYF.

The V gene is TRBV13, the J gene TRBJ2-7, with D possibly TRBD2 on 6 matching bases. The V end lost 3 bases, the J end lost 4 bases, and 7 bases lay between the germline ends. Germline CDR1 is PRHDT and CDR2 is FYEKMQ (reference sequence). This CDR3 is built from 12 residues. CDR3 in DNA: TGTGCCAGCAGCTTCCGGGAGTACGAGCAGTACTTC. It yields the protein CASSFREYEQYF.

V gene TRBV30 combines with J gene TRBJ2-6; TRBD2 matches 7 bases. CDR1 and CDR2 (germline): GTSNPN, SVGIG (reference sequence). The CDR3 covers 15 residues. V lost 2 bases, J lost 1 base, and 2 bases stayed unmatched. The CDR3 bases are TGTGCCTGGAGTTCGGGGGGTTCTGGGGCCAACGTCCTGACTTTC. This encodes CAWSSGGSGANVLTF.

The rearrangement joins TRBV6-6 to TRBJ2-7, with 10 positions matching TRBD1. The V and J ends lost 2 bases and 6 bases, in that order; junction bases with no gene match: 10. There are 16 residues in the CDR3. Germline CDR1 reads MNHNY; CDR2 reads SVGAGI (reference sequence). The CDR3 protein is CASSYGPGQGSLEQYF. In DNA form, the CDR3 reads TGTGCCAGCAGTTACGGGCCGGGACAGGGGTCCCTCGAGCAGTACTTC.

The CDR3 protein is CASSKLAGVQETQYF. In DNA form, the CDR3 reads TGCGCCAGCAGCAAACTAGCGGGGGTACAAGAGACCCAGTACTTC. The genes are TRBV4-3 and TRBJ2-5; 11 bases fit TRBD2. Germline-derived CDR1 and CDR2 are LGHNA and YSLEER. The CDR3 is made up of 15 amino acids. The ends lost 5 bases at V and 2 bases at J; junction bases unmatched: 4.

This clone was seen once. The chain recombines TRBV7-8 with TRBJ2-7; D not resolved. Trimming took 1 base from V and 6 from J, leaving 10 bases between them. The germline V gene has CDR1 SGHVS and CDR2 FQNEAQ. The CDR3 loop spans 13 amino acids. CDR3: CASSLGQYREQYF. In DNA, the CDR3 is TGTGCCAGCAGCTTAGGACAATATCGCGAGCAGTACTTC.

This clone was recorded only once. The J gene is TRBJ1-1, the V gene TRBV19, with 11 positions matching TRBD1. CDR1 is LNHDA and CDR2 is SQIVND in the germline V gene (reference sequence). The J segment lost 1 base and the V segment lost 4 bases, leaving 8 bases of the junction unmatched. The CDR3 is made up of 17 amino acids. This CDR3 is CASSTLRTGGPNTEAFF. The CDR3 DNA reads as TGTGCCAGTAGTACCCTTAGGACAGGGGGCCCGAACACTGAAGCTTTCTTT.

This clone was detected a few times. The chain couples TRBV7-2 to TRBJ2-2; TRBD1 or TRBD2 may be the D gene (5 bases each). Trimming left V 1 base short and J 0 bases short, with 9 bases between. The germline CDR1 and CDR2 sequences are SGHTA and FQGNSA. The CDR3 has 16 amino acids. The CDR3 sequence: CASSLGDLANTGELFF. In DNA form, the CDR3 reads TGTGCCAGCAGCTTAGGGGACCTCGCGAACACCGGGGAGCTGTTTTTT.

The gene calls are TRBV28 and TRBJ2-4; D call uncertain. The CDR3 is made up of 16 amino acids. In germline, CDR1 is MDHEN, CDR2 SYDVKM. Trimming took 2 bases from V and 0 from J, leaving 11 bases between them. CDR3 nucleotide sequence: TGTGCCAGCAGTTTAACCGGCATCTTAGCCAAAAACATTCAGTACTTC. This gives the protein CASSLTGILAKNIQYF.

The chain has TRBV21-1 and TRBJ2-1; the DNA was not used to check the table's D call, TRBD1. TRBV21-1 constitutes a pseudogene. The CDR3 has 13 residues. The CDR3 region is CASSISGTNEQFF. DNA for the CDR3: TGTGCCAGCAGCATTTCGGGGACAAATGAGCAGTTCTTC.